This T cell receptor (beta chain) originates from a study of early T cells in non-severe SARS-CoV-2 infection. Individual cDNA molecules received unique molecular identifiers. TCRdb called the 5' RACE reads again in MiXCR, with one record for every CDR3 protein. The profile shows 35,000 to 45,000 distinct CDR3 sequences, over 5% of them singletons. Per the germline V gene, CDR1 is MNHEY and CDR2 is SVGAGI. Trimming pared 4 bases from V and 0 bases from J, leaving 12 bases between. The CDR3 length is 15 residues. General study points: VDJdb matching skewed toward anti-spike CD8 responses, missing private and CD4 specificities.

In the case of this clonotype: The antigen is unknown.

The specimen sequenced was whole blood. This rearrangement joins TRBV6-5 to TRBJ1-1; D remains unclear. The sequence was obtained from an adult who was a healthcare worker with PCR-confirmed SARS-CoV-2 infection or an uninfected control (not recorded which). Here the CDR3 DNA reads TGTGCCAGCAGTTGGGCGTGGTCCTTGAACACTGAAGCTTTCTTT. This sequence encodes CASSWAWSLNTEAFF.